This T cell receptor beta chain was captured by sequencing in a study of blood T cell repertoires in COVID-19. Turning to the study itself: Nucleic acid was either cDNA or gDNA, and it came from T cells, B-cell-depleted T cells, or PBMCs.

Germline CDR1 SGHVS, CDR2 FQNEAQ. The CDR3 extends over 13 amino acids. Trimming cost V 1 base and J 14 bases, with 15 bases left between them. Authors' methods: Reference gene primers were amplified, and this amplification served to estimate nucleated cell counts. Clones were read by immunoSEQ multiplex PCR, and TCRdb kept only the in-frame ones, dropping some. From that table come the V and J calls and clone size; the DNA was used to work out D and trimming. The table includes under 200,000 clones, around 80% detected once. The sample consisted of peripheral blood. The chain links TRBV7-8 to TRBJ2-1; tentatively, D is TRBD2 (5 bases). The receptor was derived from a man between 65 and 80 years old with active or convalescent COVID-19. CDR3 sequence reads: CASSLGAERIKFF. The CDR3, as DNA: TGTGCCAGCAGCTTAGGAGCGGAGAGGATAAAGTTCTTC.